This T cell receptor beta chain was sequenced in a study of Ad26.COV2.S vaccination and SARS-CoV-2 variants. Findings and limits, study-wide: The TCR breadth and depth analyses may have produced an underestimate of total T cell responses.

Treatment denoted: some 20 received Ad26.COV2.S at low or high dose, single or two shots; several received placebo; per-sample allocation not given. At day 63 after the first vaccine or placebo injection, samples were drawn. The V and J ends lost 0 bases and 5 bases respectively, with 16 bases between them. The CDR3 runs to 16 residues. Germline-derived CDR1 and CDR2 are SGHVS and FQNEAQ. On this clone itself: Its antigen remains unidentified.

Clones were read by immunoSEQ multiplex PCR, and TCRdb kept only the in-frame ones, dropping some. The sample holds a few hundred thousand clones, about 90% seen once. The chain combines TRBV7-8 with TRBJ1-2, with D hard to call. The sample in question was peripheral blood, obtained in a trial of Ad26.COV2.S vaccine versus placebo. This receptor was obtained from a person between 18 and 59 years old who received the Ad26.COV2.S COVID-19 vaccine or a placebo. This chain's CDR3 is CASSLAPRTGSYGYTF. CDR3 DNA: TGTGCCAGCAGCTTAGCGCCTAGGACGGGAAGTTATGGCTACACCTTC.